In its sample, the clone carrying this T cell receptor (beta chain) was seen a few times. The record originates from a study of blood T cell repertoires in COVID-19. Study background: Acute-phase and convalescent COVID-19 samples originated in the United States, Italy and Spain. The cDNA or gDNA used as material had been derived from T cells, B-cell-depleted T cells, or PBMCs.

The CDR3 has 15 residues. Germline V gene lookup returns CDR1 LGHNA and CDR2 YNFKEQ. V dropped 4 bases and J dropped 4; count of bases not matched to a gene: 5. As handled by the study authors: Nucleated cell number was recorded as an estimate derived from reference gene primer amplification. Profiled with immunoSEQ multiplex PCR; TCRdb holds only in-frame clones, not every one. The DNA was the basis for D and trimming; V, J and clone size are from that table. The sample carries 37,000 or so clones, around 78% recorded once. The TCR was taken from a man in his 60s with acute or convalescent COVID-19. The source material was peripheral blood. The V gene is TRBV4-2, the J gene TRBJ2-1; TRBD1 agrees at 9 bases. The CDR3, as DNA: TGTGCCAGCAGCCTCGGGACAGGGAAATACAATGAGCAGTTCTTC. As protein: CASSLGTGKYNEQFF.